This T cell receptor beta chain was observed in a study of T cells in localized non-small cell lung cancer. Clones were sequenced by immunoSEQ multiplex PCR, and TCRdb holds only the in-frame ones, with some missing. The profile shows tens of thousands of clones, around 87% of them singletons. This CDR3 is built from 13 residues. CDR1 MDHEN and CDR2 SYDVKM come from the germline V gene. This TCR was sampled from a man aged 35 to 69 with stage II lung adenocarcinoma. The chain has TRBV28 and TRBJ1-4, with 7 positions matching TRBD1. Sample: PBMCs, taken before any cancer treatment. CDR3 coding DNA: TGTGCAACTCAGGGGGTCGTCCTTGAAAAACTGTTTTTT. Translation: CATQGVVLEKLFF.